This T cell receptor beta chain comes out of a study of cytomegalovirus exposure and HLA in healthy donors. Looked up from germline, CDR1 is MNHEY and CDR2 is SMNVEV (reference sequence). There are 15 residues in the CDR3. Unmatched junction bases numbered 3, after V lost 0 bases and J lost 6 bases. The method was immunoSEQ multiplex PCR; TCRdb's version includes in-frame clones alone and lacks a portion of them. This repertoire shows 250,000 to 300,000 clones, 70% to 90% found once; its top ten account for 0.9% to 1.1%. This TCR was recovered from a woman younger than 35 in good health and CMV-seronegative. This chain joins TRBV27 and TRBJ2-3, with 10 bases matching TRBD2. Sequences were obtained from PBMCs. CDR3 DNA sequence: TGTGCCAGCAGTTTATCGGCTAGCGGGGGTGATACGCAGTATTTT. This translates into CASSLSASGGDTQYF.